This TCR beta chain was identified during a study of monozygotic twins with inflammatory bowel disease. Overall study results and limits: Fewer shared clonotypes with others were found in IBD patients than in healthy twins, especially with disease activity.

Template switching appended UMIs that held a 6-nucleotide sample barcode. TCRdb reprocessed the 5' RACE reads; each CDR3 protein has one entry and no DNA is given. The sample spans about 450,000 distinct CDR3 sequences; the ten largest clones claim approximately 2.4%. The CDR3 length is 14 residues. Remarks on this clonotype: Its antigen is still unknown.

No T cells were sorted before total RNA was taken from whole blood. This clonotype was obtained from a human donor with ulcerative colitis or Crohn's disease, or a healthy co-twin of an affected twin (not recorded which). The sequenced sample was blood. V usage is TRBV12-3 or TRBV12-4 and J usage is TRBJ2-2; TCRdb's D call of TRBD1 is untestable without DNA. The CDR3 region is CASSLRGSTGELFF.